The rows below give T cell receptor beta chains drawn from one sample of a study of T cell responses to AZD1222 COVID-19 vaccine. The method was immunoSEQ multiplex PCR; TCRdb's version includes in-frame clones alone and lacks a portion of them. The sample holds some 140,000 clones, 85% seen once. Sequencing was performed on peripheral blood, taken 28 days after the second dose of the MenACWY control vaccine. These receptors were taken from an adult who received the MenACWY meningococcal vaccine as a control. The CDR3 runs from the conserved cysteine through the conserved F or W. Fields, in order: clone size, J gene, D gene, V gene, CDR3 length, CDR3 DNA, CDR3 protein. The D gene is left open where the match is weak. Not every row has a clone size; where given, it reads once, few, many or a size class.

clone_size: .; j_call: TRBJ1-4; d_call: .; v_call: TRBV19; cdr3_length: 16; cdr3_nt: TGTGCCAGTAGTACAAGATTCGGGACACATAATGAAAAACTGTTTTTT; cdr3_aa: CASSTRFGTHNEKLFF
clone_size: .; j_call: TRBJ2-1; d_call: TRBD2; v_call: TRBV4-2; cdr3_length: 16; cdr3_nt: TGTGCCAGCAGCCAAACGCCCTGGGGGACTAGACATGAGCAGTTCTTC; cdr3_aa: CASSQTPWGTRHEQFF
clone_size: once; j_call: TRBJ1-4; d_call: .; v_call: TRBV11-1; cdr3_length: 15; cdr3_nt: TGTGCCAGCAGCCCCAGGGTGACGATACGTGAAAAACTGTTTTTT; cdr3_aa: CASSPRVTIREKLFF
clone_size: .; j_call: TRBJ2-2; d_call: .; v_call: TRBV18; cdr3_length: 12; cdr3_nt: TGTGCCAGCTCCTGGGCCGCCGGGGAGCTGTTTTTT; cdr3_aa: CASSWAAGELFF
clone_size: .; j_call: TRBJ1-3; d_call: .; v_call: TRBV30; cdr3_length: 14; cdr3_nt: TGTGCCTGGAGTGCCCGGCCAGTTGGAAACACCATATATTTT; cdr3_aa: CAWSARPVGNTIYF
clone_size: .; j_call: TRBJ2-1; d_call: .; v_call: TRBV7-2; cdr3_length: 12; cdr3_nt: TGTGCCAGCAGCTTACTTGGTCTAGAGCAGTTCTTC; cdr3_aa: CASSLLGLEQFF
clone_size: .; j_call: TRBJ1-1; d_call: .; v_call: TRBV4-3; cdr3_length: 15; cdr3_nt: TGCGCCAGCAGCCAAGATTTTTTGGCGAACACTGAAGCTTTCTTT; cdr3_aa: CASSQDFLANTEAFF
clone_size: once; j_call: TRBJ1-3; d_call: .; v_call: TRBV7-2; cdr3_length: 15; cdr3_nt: TGTGCCAGCAGCTTAGGCCCTTCCTCTGGAAACACCATATATTTT; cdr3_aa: CASSLGPSSGNTIYF
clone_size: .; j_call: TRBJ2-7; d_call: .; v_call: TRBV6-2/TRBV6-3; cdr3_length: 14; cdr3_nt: TGTGCCAGCAGTTACCGGGGGGCGAACTACGAGCAGTACTTC; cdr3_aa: CASSYRGANYEQYF
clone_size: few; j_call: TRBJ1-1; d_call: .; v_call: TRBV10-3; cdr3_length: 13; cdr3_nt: TGTGCCATCAGGGATAGTGGGAACACTGAAGCTTTCTTT; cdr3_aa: CAIRDSGNTEAFF
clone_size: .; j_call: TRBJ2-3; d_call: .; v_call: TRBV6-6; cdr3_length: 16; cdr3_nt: TGTGCCAGCAGATCAAGCGACCTCCCTGGAACAGATACGCAGTATTTT; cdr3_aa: CASRSSDLPGTDTQYF